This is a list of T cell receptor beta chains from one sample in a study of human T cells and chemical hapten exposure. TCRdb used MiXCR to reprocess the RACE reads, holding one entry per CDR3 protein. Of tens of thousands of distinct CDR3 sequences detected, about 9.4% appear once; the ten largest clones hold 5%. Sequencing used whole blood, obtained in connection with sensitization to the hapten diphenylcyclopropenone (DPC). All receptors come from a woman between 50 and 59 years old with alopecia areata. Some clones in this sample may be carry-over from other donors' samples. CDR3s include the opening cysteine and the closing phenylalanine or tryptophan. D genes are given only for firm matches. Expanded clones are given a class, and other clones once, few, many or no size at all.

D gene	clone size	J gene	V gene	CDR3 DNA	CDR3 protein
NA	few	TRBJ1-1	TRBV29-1	TGCAGCGTTGAAGATCGGGCAAGGAACACTGAAGCTTTCTTT	CSVEDRARNTEAFF
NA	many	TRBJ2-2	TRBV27	TGTGCCAGCAGTTTAAGAGGGGTGAACACCGGGGAGCTGTTTTTT	CASSLRGVNTGELFF
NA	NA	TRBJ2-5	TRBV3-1	TGTGCCAGCAGCCAAGGGACTAAATCAACCCAGTACTTC	CASSQGTKSTQYF
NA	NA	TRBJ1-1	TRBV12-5	TGTGCTAGTGAATCTGGCGTCGGGACTGAAGCTTTCTTT	CASESGVGTEAFF
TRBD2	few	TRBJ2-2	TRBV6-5	TGTGCCAGCAGTTACGGGAGGGTCGCCTCGAACCGGGAGCTGTTTTTT	CASSYGRVASNRELFF
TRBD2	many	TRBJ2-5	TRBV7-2	TGTGCCAGCAGCTATGCGGGAGGCCAAGAGACCCAGTACTTC	CASSYAGGQETQYF
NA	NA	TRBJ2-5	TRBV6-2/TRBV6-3	TGTGCCAGCAGTAAAAATCCTCCGGGGCCGGACTTTGGCATATGGACCCAGTACTTC	CASSKNPPGPDFGIWTQYF
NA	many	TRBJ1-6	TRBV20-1	TGCAGTGCCCCCACAGGGTCTGGATCACCCCTCCACTTT	CSAPTGSGSPLHF
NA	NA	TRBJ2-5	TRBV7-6	TGTGCCAGCAGCCCACACAGGGAGACCCAGTACTTC	CASSPHRETQYF
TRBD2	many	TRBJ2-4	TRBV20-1	TGCAGTGCTAGAGATCTAGCGGATAACATTCAGTACTTC	CSARDLADNIQYF
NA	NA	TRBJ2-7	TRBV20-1	TGCAGTGCTAGAGGTTTCAGGGTCGGACCCGAGCAGTACTTC	CSARGFRVGPEQYF
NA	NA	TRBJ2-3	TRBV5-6	TGTGCCAGCAGCTTGGCTGGCGGTGCTAGCACAGATACGCAGTATTTT	CASSLAGGASTDTQYF
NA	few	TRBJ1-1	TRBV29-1	TGCAGCGTCCGACATACGCAACGGGCCACTGAAGCTTTCTTT	CSVRHTQRATEAFF
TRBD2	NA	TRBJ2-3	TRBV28	TGTGCCAGCGGCGGGGGTCTACGGGGAGATACGCAGTATTTT	CASGGGLRGDTQYF
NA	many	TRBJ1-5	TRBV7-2	TGTGCCACTTCCTCGGAGGGGGGCCGAAATCAGCCCCAGCATTTT	CATSSEGGRNQPQHF
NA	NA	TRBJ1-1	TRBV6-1	TGTGCCAGCAGTGGACAGCCTCTGGACACTGAAGCTTTCTTT	CASSGQPLDTEAFF
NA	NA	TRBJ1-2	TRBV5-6	TGTGCCAGCGAGACAATTGGCTATGGCTACACCTTC	CASETIGYGYTF